This is a list of T cell receptor beta chains from one sample in a study of T cells in localized non-small cell lung cancer. Method: immunoSEQ multiplex PCR; TCRdb's copy keeps in-frame clones and lacks some. The sample has about 74,000 clones; approximately 84% are singletons. The sample in question was peripheral blood, obtained before any cancer treatment. All receptors come from a female donor over 55 with stage I lung adenocarcinoma. Both conserved end residues are part of each CDR3. The D gene is left open where the match is weak. The listing skips clone size in some rows; elsewhere it reads once, few, many or a size class.

CASHLGDSWNYGYTF,TGTGCCAGCCATCTCGGGGATTCATGGAACTATGGCTACACCTTC,TRBJ1-2,15,.,.,TRBV6-1
CASSYSFSLNQPQHF,TGTGCCAGCAGTTACTCTTTCAGTTTGAATCAGCCCCAGCATTTT,TRBJ1-5,15,.,.,TRBV6-9
CASSFSGNTEAFF,TGTGCCAGCAGCTTCTCCGGGAACACTGAAGCTTTCTTT,TRBJ1-1,13,.,.,TRBV7-9
CASSPSEWEQFF,TGTGCCAGCAGCCCCTCCGAGTGGGAGCAGTTCTTC,TRBJ2-1,12,few,.,TRBV16
CAISESEVGDEQFF,TGTGCCATCAGTGAATCAGAGGTAGGAGATGAGCAGTTCTTC,TRBJ2-1,14,.,.,TRBV10-3
CASSRAGYNTEAFF,TGTGCCAGCTCTAGGGCAGGGTATAACACTGAAGCTTTCTTT,TRBJ1-1,14,.,.,TRBV6-5
CASSLQETQYF,TGTGCCAGCAGCTTGCAAGAGACCCAGTACTTC,TRBJ2-5,11,.,.,TRBV7-8
CASSEDRVSYEQYF,TGTGCCAGCAGTGAGGACAGAGTCTCCTACGAGCAGTACTTC,TRBJ2-7,14,few,.,TRBV6-1
CASSLMGAGKTQYF,TGCGCCAGCAGCTTGATGGGGGCCGGGAAGACCCAGTACTTC,TRBJ2-5,14,.,.,TRBV5-1
CVLDRVNYGYTF,TGTGTCTTGGACAGAGTTAACTATGGCTACACCTTC,TRBJ1-2,12,.,.,TRBV7-5
CASSQRDIRNTIYF,TGTGCCAGCAGCCAAAGGGACATTCGAAACACCATATATTTT,TRBJ1-3,14,.,.,TRBV4-2
CASSRTGYTEAFF,TGTGCCAGCAGCCGCACAGGGTACACTGAAGCTTTCTTT,TRBJ1-1,13,few,.,TRBV7-6
CASSGPLERGLTDTQYF,TGTGCCAGCAGCGGTCCCCTAGAGCGGGGCCTTACAGATACGCAGTATTTT,TRBJ2-3,17,few,TRBD2,TRBV9
CASSFSLADTQYF,TGTGCCAGCAGCTTTAGCCTAGCAGATACGCAGTATTTT,TRBJ2-3,13,.,.,TRBV7-7
CASRGLEETQYF,TGTGCCAGCAGGGGACTCGAAGAGACCCAGTACTTC,TRBJ2-5,12,.,.,TRBV19
CASSGTFYGYTF,TGTGCCAGCAGTGGGACATTCTATGGCTACACCTTC,TRBJ1-2,12,once,.,TRBV6-1
CASRMGLAERSTQYF,TGTGCCAGCCGAATGGGACTAGCGGAGAGGAGTACGCAGTATTTT,TRBJ2-3,15,.,TRBD2,TRBV19
CASSMVGTDNEKLFF,TGTGCCAGCAGCATGGTTGGAACGGATAATGAAAAACTGTTTTTT,TRBJ1-4,15,.,.,TRBV5-5
CASRFLPGQGLYYGYTF,TGTGCAAGTCGCTTTCTACCGGGACAGGGACTTTACTATGGCTACACCTTC,TRBJ1-2,17,.,.,TRBV12-2
CASSSPGQGGYNYGYTF,TGTGCCAGTAGCTCCCCGGGACAGGGGGGGTATAACTATGGCTACACCTTC,TRBJ1-2,17,.,TRBD1,TRBV19
CASNGQGAKEQYF,TGTGCCAGCAATGGACAGGGGGCGAAAGAGCAGTACTTC,TRBJ2-7,13,.,TRBD1,TRBV5-6
CASSLEIGSPLHF,TGTGCCAGCAGCTTGGAGATCGGCTCACCCCTCCACTTT,TRBJ1-6,13,.,.,TRBV5-4
CASSLNGIVADTQYF,TGTGCCAGCAGCTTAAACGGGATAGTTGCAGATACGCAGTATTTT,TRBJ2-3,15,.,.,TRBV11-3
CASSSSGSPTNIQYF,TGTGCCAGTAGTTCCTCAGGGTCACCAACAAACATTCAGTACTTC,TRBJ2-4,15,.,.,TRBV19
CASSQETSGGVTDTQYF,TGTGCCAGCAGCCAAGAGACTAGCGGGGGGGTCACAGATACGCAGTATTTT,TRBJ2-3,17,.,TRBD2,TRBV4-2
CASTENPGLQGGYTF,TGTGCCAGCACCGAAAACCCGGGACTACAGGGTGGCTACACCTTC,TRBJ1-2,15,once,.,TRBV2
CASSPRGGAGANVLTF,TGTGCCAGCTCACCACGAGGAGGGGCTGGGGCCAACGTCCTGACTTTC,TRBJ2-6,16,.,.,TRBV18
CASSPQGGRSIYF,TGTGCTAGCAGCCCGCAAGGAGGGCGGTCCATATATTTT,TRBJ1-3,13,.,.,TRBV7-7
CAISDPGQGVDEQYF,TGTGCCATCAGTGACCCCGGACAGGGGGTAGACGAGCAGTACTTC,TRBJ2-7,15,.,TRBD1,TRBV10-3
CASEGPGNQPQHF,TGCGCCAGCGAAGGGCCGGGCAATCAGCCCCAGCATTTT,TRBJ1-5,13,.,.,TRBV10-1
CASSLAAGVDTQYF,TGTGCCAGCAGCTTAGCAGCGGGGGTAGATACGCAGTATTTT,TRBJ2-3,14,few,TRBD2,TRBV11-3
CASSLGTVRDQPQHF,TGCGCCAGCAGCCTAGGGACAGTCAGGGATCAGCCCCAGCATTTT,TRBJ1-5,15,.,TRBD1,TRBV5-1
CASSVGVKKVSGSYNEQFF,TGTGCCAGCAGCGTAGGTGTCAAAAAGGTGAGCGGGAGCTACAATGAACAGTTCTTC,TRBJ2-1,19,.,TRBD2,TRBV9
CASSLSGRMDTEAFF,TGCGCCAGCAGCTTGAGCGGCAGGATGGACACTGAAGCTTTCTTT,TRBJ1-1,15,.,.,TRBV5-1
CASSRTGTSNQPQHF,TGTGCCAGCAGTCGGACAGGGACGAGCAATCAGCCCCAGCATTTT,TRBJ1-5,15,.,TRBD1,TRBV6-5
CASSQDDRSRTQYF,TGCGCCAGCAGCCAAGATGACCGTTCAAGGACCCAGTACTTC,TRBJ2-5,14,few,.,TRBV4-3